These 6 T cell receptor beta chains share one sample of origin, sequenced in a study of Ad26.COV2.S vaccination and SARS-CoV-2 variants. Indicated treatment: around 19 received Ad26.COV2.S at low or high dose, single or two shots; five or six received placebo; per-sample allocation not given. The samples date from day 63 after the first vaccine or placebo injection. Profiled with immunoSEQ multiplex PCR; TCRdb holds only in-frame clones, not every one. Seen here are about 320,000 clones, around four fifths observed once, and the top ten hold 2% to 2.5%. Sequencing was performed on peripheral blood, taken in a trial of Ad26.COV2.S vaccine versus placebo. The receptors come from a person aged 18-65 years who received the Ad26.COV2.S COVID-19 vaccine or a placebo.

V usage is TRBV7-2 and J usage is TRBJ1-3, with D uncertain. There are 12 residues in the CDR3. CDR1 is SGHTA and CDR2 is FQGNSA in the germline V gene. Trimming took 2 bases from V and 2 from J, leaving 1 base between them. CDR3 sequence reads: CASSLTGNTIYF. The CDR3 nucleotides are TGTGCCAGCAGCTTAACTGGAAACACCATATATTTT.

This chain links TRBV2 with TRBJ2-5; D gene unclear. CDR1 is SNHLY and CDR2 is FYNNEI in the germline V gene. V lost 5 bases and J lost 12, with 19 bases in between. CDR3 length: 13 amino acids. CDR3: CASSYVGRIGKYF. DNA for the CDR3: TGTGCCAGCAGTTACGTCGGACGGATTGGGAAGTACTTC.

The V call is TRBV28, the J call TRBJ1-1, with TRBD1 identical over 9 bases. Germline CDR1 reads MDHEN; CDR2 reads SYDVKM. CDR3 length: 14 amino acids. Germline trimming cut 2 bases from V and 7 bases from J; bases unmatched to any gene: 5. CDR3 in DNA: TGTGCCAGCAGTTTAGCCGGGACAGGGATTGAAGCTTTCTTT. This codes for CASSLAGTGIEAFF.

The V gene is TRBV10-3, the J gene TRBJ1-6, with D perhaps TRBD1 (6 bases). V shed 0 bases and J shed 8 bases, with 14 bases lying between them. This CDR3 spans 16 amino acids. Germline CDR1 is ENHRY and CDR2 is SYGVKD. The CDR3 coding sequence is TGTGCCATCAGTGAGTCGAACAGGGCCAAGGATTCACCCCTCCACTTT. Encoded protein: CAISESNRAKDSPLHF.

This clone was recorded only once. This chain connects TRBV10-3 to TRBJ2-2; a possible D gene is TRBD1 (6 bases). Germline V gives CDR1 ENHRY, CDR2 SYGVKD. This CDR3 spans 15 amino acids. Trimming left V 3 bases short and J 4 bases short, with 12 bases between. The CDR3 DNA is TGTGCCATCAGTGAAATGTCAGGGGCCACCGGGGAGCTGTTTTTT. It codes for CAISEMSGATGELFF.

The chain has TRBV28 and TRBJ2-7, with D possibly TRBD2 on 5 matching bases. Germline-derived CDR1 and CDR2 are MDHEN and SYDVKM. This CDR3 is built from 14 residues. Deletions cut 3 bases from V and 5 bases from J, with 14 bases between. CDR3 bases: TGTGCCAGCAGTTTGCATAGTAGAGGGAACGAGCAGTACTTC. It is translated as CASSLHSRGNEQYF. Full variable domain (outside the CDR3, taken from reference TRBV28 and TRBJ2-7): DVKVTQSSRYLVKRTGEKVFLECVQDMDHENMFWYRQDPGLGLRLIYFSYDVKMKEKGDIPEGYSVSREKKERFSLILESASTNQTSMYLCASSLHSRGNEQYFGPGTRLTVT.